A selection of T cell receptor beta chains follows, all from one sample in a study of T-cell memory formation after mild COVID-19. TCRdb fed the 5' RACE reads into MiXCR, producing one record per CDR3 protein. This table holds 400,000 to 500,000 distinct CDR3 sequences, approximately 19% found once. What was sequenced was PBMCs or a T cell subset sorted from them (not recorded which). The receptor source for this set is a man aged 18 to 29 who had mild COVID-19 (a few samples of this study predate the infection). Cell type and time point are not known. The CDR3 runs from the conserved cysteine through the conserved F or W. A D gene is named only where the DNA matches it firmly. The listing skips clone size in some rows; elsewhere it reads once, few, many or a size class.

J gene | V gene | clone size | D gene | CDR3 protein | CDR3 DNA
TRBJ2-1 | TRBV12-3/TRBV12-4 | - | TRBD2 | CASSLALAGGKFADEQFF | TGTGCCAGCAGTTTAGCACTAGCGGGGGGGAAATTCGCGGATGAGCAGTTCTTC
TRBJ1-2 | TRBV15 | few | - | CATSRNSKGDGYTF | TGTGCCACCAGCAGAAATAGCAAGGGGGATGGCTACACCTTC
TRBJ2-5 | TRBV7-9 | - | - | CASTQGKETQYF | TGTGCCAGCACGCAGGGTAAAGAGACCCAGTACTTC
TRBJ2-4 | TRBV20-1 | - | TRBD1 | CSARIPDRLAKNIQYF | TGCAGTGCTAGGATACCGGACAGGCTAGCCAAAAACATTCAGTACTTC
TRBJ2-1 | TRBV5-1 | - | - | CASSSPGERAPGFVYNEQFF | TGCGCCAGCAGCTCGCCGGGGGAGCGGGCCCCGGGATTTGTCTACAATGAGCAGTTCTTC
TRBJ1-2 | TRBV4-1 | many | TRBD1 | CASSQSTGQPYYGYTF | TGCGCCAGCAGCCAGTCAACGGGACAGCCCTACTATGGCTACACCTTC
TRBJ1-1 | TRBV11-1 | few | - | CASSFRAGDSEAFF | TGTGCCAGCAGCTTCCGTGCAGGGGATAGTGAAGCTTTCTTT
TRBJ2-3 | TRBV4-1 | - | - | CASSRGLLLEADTQYF | TGCGCCAGCAGCCGGGGACTCCTACTGGAGGCAGATACGCAGTATTTT
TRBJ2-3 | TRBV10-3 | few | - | CAIREREYTDTQYF | TGTGCCATCAGGGAGCGAGAATACACAGATACGCAGTATTTT
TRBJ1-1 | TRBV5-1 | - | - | CASGEVENTEAFF | TGCGCCAGCGGAGAAGTGGAGAACACTGAAGCTTTCTTT
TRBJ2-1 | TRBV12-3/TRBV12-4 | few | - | CASSLISGPAYNEQFF | TGTGCCAGCAGTCTAATCTCCGGACCAGCCTACAATGAGCAGTTCTTC
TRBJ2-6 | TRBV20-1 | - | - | CSAAGVSGANVLTF | TGCAGTGCTGCCGGAGTGTCTGGGGCCAACGTCCTGACTTTC
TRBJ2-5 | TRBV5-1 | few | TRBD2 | CASSLGTSGEQETQYF | TGCGCCAGCAGCTTGGGGACTAGCGGGGAACAAGAGACCCAGTACTTC
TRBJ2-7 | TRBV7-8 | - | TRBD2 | CASSAAGTSSYEQYF | TGTGCCAGCAGCGCGGCCGGGACTAGCTCTTACGAGCAGTACTTC
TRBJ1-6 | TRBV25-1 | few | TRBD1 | CASGTGGYYDNSPLHF | TGTGCATCCGGGACAGGGGGTTATTACGATAATTCACCCCTCCACTTT
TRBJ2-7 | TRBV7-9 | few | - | CASSPPRQVISYEQYF | TGTGCCAGCAGCCCCCCACGACAGGTTATCTCCTACGAGCAGTACTTC
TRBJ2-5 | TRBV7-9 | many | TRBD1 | CASCDRGQETQYF | TGTGCCAGCTGCGACAGGGGGCAAGAGACCCAGTACTTC
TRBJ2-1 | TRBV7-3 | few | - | CASSFVPGAYNEQFF | TGTGCCAGCAGCTTCGTACCGGGGGCCTACAATGAGCAGTTCTTC
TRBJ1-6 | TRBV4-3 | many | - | CASSRGTGLESPLHF | TGCGCCAGCAGCCGGGGTACAGGGTTGGAATCACCCCTCCACTTT
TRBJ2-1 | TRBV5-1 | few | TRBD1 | CASSWPQGVYNEQFF | TGCGCCAGCAGCTGGCCCCAGGGGGTGTACAATGAGCAGTTCTTC
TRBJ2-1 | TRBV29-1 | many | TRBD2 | CSVRLAGALSYNEQFF | TGCAGCGTTAGGCTAGCGGGGGCCTTATCCTACAATGAGCAGTTCTTC
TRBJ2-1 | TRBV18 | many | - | CASSPNGGAGDEQFF | TGTGCCAGCTCACCGAATGGGGGGGCCGGGGATGAGCAGTTCTTC
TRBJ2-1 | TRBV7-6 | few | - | CASSSPPAGQYNEQFF | TGTGCCAGCAGCTCCCCGCCGGCGGGCCAATACAATGAGCAGTTCTTC
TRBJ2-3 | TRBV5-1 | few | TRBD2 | CASSLDSGAYTDTQYF | TGCGCCAGCAGCTTGGATAGCGGGGCCTACACAGATACGCAGTATTTT
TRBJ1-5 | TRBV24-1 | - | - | CATSDRWTRRPQHF | TGTGCCACCAGTGACCGCTGGACCCGCCGGCCCCAGCATTTT
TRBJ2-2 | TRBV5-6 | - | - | CASSLEAGWYTGELFF | TGTGCCAGCAGCTTGGAGGCAGGGTGGTACACCGGGGAGCTGTTTTTT
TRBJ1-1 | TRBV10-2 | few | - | CASSDPGMMNTEAFF | TGCGCCAGCAGTGACCCCGGGATGATGAACACTGAAGCTTTCTTT
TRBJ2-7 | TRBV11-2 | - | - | CASSLDNLRRPLEQYF | TGTGCCAGCAGCTTAGACAATTTGAGGCGTCCTCTCGAGCAGTACTTC
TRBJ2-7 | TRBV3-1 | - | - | CASKAGLDEQYF | TGTGCCAGCAAAGCAGGGCTTGACGAGCAGTACTTC
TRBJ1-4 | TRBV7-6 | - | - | CASSLGQGGFDEKLFF | TGTGCCAGCAGCTTAGGGCAGGGAGGCTTTGATGAAAAACTGTTTTTT
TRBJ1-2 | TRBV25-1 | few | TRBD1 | CASSDGTGGAYGYTF | TGTGCCAGCAGTGATGGGACAGGGGGCGCCTATGGCTACACCTTC
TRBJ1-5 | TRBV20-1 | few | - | CSARDSGSNQPQHF | TGCAGTGCTAGAGATTCGGGCAGTAATCAGCCCCAGCATTTT
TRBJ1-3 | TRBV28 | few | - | CASRPTGNSGNTIYF | TGTGCCAGCAGACCAACAGGGAACTCTGGAAACACCATATATTTT
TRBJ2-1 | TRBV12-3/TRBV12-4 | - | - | CASSSGLLGVQFF | TGTGCCAGCAGTTCGGGACTCTTGGGGGTGCAGTTCTTC
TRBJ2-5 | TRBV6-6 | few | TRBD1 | CASSYPAGGGETQYF | TGTGCCAGCAGTTACCCTGCAGGGGGCGGAGAGACCCAGTACTTC
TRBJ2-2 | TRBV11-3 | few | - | CASSLPRTGPKSTGELFF | TGTGCCAGCAGCTTACCCCGAACCGGGCCCAAGTCCACCGGGGAGCTGTTTTTT
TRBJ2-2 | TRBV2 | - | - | CASRGLTRTGELFF | TGTGCCAGCAGGGGGTTGACTCGCACCGGGGAGCTGTTTTTT
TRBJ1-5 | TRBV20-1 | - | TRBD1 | CSAGQGGQPQHF | TGCAGTGCTGGGCAGGGGGGCCAGCCCCAGCATTTT
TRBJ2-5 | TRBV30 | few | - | CAWSVSLIQETQYF | TGTGCCTGGAGTGTAAGCCTAATACAAGAGACCCAGTACTTC
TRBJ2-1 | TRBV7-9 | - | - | CASSLAVGENEQFF | TGTGCCAGCAGCTTGGCGGTGGGTGAGAATGAGCAGTTCTTC
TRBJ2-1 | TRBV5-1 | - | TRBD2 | CASSFRLAFNEQFF | TGCGCCAGCAGCTTCCGACTAGCTTTCAATGAGCAGTTCTTC
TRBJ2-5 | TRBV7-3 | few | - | CASSTQGGLAATQYF | TGTGCCAGCAGCACGCAAGGGGGATTAGCGGCGACCCAGTACTTC
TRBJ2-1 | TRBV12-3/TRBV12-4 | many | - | CASGRPDVEQFF | TGTGCCAGCGGTCGGCCCGACGTTGAGCAGTTCTTC
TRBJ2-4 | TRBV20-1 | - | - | CSARAVGPQNIQYF | TGCAGCGCACGGGCCGTCGGCCCCCAAAACATTCAGTACTTC
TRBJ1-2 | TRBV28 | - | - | CVSGFHNYGYTF | TGTGTCTCGGGGTTCCATAACTATGGCTACACCTTC
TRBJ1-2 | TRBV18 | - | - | CASSPTTFEGYTF | TGTGCCAGCTCACCAACCACCTTTGAAGGCTACACCTTC
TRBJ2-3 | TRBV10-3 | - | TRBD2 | CAISGLGTSGGADTQYF | TGTGCCATCAGCGGACTCGGGACTAGCGGGGGGGCAGATACGCAGTATTTT
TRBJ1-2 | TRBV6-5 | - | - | CASKIQGYGYTF | TGTGCCAGCAAAATTCAAGGCTATGGCTACACCTTC
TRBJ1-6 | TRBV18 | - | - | CASSPDPNSPLHF | TGTGCCAGCTCACCCGATCCGAATTCACCCCTCCACTTT
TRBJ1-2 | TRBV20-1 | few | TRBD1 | CSAPRQGAYGYTF | TGCAGTGCCCCCAGACAGGGAGCCTATGGCTACACCTTC
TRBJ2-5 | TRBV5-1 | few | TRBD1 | CASSPYTPLKDRERTQYF | TGCGCCAGCAGCCCCTACACGCCGCTGAAAGACAGGGAGAGGACCCAGTACTTC
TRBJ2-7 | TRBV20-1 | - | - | CSARDPNF | TGCAGTGCTAGAGATCCAAACTTC
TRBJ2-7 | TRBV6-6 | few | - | CASSPWTENYEQYF | TGTGCCAGCAGTCCGTGGACAGAGAACTACGAGCAGTACTTC
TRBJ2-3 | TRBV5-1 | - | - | CASSYGQTDTQYF | TGCGCCAGCAGCTACGGACAGACAGATACGCAGTATTTT
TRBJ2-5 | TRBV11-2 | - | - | CASRPLRGEAQETQYF | TGTGCCAGCAGACCTTTACGGGGCGAAGCGCAAGAGACCCAGTACTTC
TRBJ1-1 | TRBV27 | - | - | CASSLYRGRLNTEAFF | TGTGCCAGCAGTTTATACCGGGGCAGGTTGAACACTGAAGCTTTCTTT
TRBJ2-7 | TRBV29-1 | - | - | CSVDVPGSYEQYF | TGCAGCGTTGACGTTCCAGGGAGCTACGAGCAGTACTTC